These 23 T cell receptor beta chains were sequenced from one sample in a study of vaccination effects on CD4 cells after COVID-19. The method was immunoSEQ multiplex PCR; TCRdb's version includes in-frame clones alone and lacks a portion of them. The table lists under 50,000 clones, around 76% of them singletons. A 10-day culture period preceded the isolation of CD4+ T cells. These receptors' targets are unknown. Sequenced here: CD4+ T cells from PBMCs cultured without peptide, sampled before COVID-19 vaccination. The receptors shown here come from a human donor who had a prior SARS-CoV-2 infection.

The gene calls are TRBV12-5 and TRBJ2-3; maybe TRBD2 (6 bases). CDR1 is LGHNT, CDR2 FRNRAP, per germline. Trimming stripped 8 bases from V and 8 bases from J, with 29 bases between. The CDR3 has 17 amino acids. The CDR3 region is CASHPGLMGGFVGTQYF. The DNA of the CDR3 is TGTGCTAGTCATCCGGGACTTATGGGGGGATTCGTTGGTACGCAGTATTTT.

The chain joins TRBV15 to TRBJ1-2; a weak D match, TRBD1 (5 bases). V lost 5 bases and J 4 bases, leaving 11 bases between the germline ends. The CDR3 has 13 residues. CDR1 and CDR2 from the germline V gene are LNHNV and YYDKDF (reference sequence). CDR3 bases: TGTGCCACCAGCCACAGGTTTAGCTATGGCTACACCTTC. Translated, it gives CATSHRFSYGYTF.

The chain carries TRBV30 and TRBJ1-1, with D perhaps matching TRBD1 (6 bases). The CDR3 is made up of 15 amino acids. Germline CDR1 and CDR2: GTSNPN and SVGIG (reference sequence). V was cut by 3 bases and J by 3 bases, with 17 bases left in between. The CDR3 region is CAWRPGGALDTEAFF. The CDR3 DNA reads TGTGCCTGGAGACCGGGGGGGGCGCTGGACACTGAAGCTTTCTTT. The full variable domain, rest sourced from reference TRBV30 and TRBJ1-1, is SQTIHQWPATLVQPVGSPLSLECTVEGTSNPNLYWYRQAAGRGLQLLFYSVGIGQISSEVPQNLSASRPQDRQFILSSKKLLLSDSGFYLCAWRPGGALDTEAFFGQGTRLTVV.

This clone was observed a few times. The V and J genes are TRBV9 and TRBJ1-2; the D gene is possibly TRBD1 (5 bases). Germline assignment: CDR1 SGDLS and CDR2 YYNGEE. This CDR3 contains 15 residues. Trimming removed 5 bases from V and 2 bases from J, with 16 bases in between. In DNA, the CDR3 is TGTGCCAGCAGGTCTCCAGGGACGGGAAACTATGGCTACACCTTC. Encoded protein: CASRSPGTGNYGYTF.

V is TRBV7-2 and J is TRBJ2-6; D remains unclear. The V end was cut by 5 bases, the J end by 4 bases, with 18 bases between. The CDR3 extends over 17 amino acids. Germline V gene lookup returns CDR1 SGHTA and CDR2 FQGNSA. The CDR3 DNA reads as TGTGCCAGCAGCCCTCGGGCAGGCGTACTGGGGGCCAACGTCCTGACTTTC. Its protein is CASSPRAGVLGANVLTF.

The V gene is TRBV7-3, the J gene TRBJ1-1, with unresolved D. In germline, CDR1 is SGHTA, CDR2 FQGTGA. Trimming removed 5 bases from V and 3 bases from J, with 10 bases in between. The CDR3 contains 13 residues. Here the CDR3 reads CASSLLGYTEAFF. The CDR3 DNA is TGTGCCAGCAGCCTCCTTGGGTACACTGAAGCTTTCTTT.

The CDR3 region has the DNA TGTGCCAGCAGCCTAGGACTAGCGGGAGGTGATGAGCAGTTCTTC. It encodes CASSLGLAGGDEQFF. The chain has TRBV6-2 or TRBV6-3 and TRBJ2-1; 14 bases line up with TRBD2. Germline CDR1 and CDR2: MNHEY and SVGEGT. V shed 6 bases and J 8 bases; nucleotides not matched to a gene: 6. This CDR3 comprises 15 residues.

The rearrangement joins TRBV7-9 to TRBJ1-1, with 9 bases aligning to TRBD1. CDR1 is SEHNR and CDR2 is FQNEAQ in the germline V gene (reference sequence). Trimming cost V 5 bases and J 3 bases; bases outside gene matches: 7. CDR3 size: 15 residues. This CDR3 reads CASSPRQGEDTEAFF. In DNA, the CDR3 is TGTGCCAGCAGCCCCCGACAGGGGGAGGACACTGAAGCTTTCTTT. Based on the CDR3 plus reference TRBV7-9 and TRBJ1-1, the full variable domain is DTGVSQNPRHKITKRGQNVTFRCDPISEHNRLYWYRQTLGQGPEFLTYFQNEAQLEKSRLLSDRFSAERPKGSFSTLEIQRTEQGDSAMYLCASSPRQGEDTEAFFGQGTRLTVV.

This clone was recorded a few times. This chain joins TRBV5-1 and TRBJ2-1; TRBD1 matches at 9 bases. The J segment lost 10 bases and the V segment lost 4 bases, leaving 6 bases of the junction unmatched. In germline, CDR1 is SGHRS, CDR2 YFSETQ. This CDR3 comprises 13 residues. The CDR3 sequence: CASSTGTGFEQFF. In DNA, the CDR3 is TGCGCCAGCAGCACCGGGACAGGGTTCGAGCAGTTCTTC.

The count of this clone is one. The chain has TRBV19 and TRBJ1-2; 8 bases are a match to TRBD1. Germline V gives CDR1 LNHDA, CDR2 SQIVND (reference sequence). Trimming at V came to 4 bases and at J to 3 bases, leaving 7 bases not matched to a gene. CDR3 length: 15 amino acids. This CDR3 reads CASSTYRGGDYGYTF. CDR3 DNA: TGTGCCAGTAGTACATACAGGGGGGGAGACTATGGCTACACCTTC.

V and J are TRBV5-3 and TRBJ2-3; D is perhaps TRBD1 (5 bases). TRBV5-3 is reported as an ORF; its role is uncertain. CDR3 length equals 15 residues. V was clipped by 3 bases and J by 1 base, with 12 bases between them. Here the CDR3 DNA reads TGTGCCAGAAGCTACGGCGGACATTGCACAGATACGCAGTATTTT. Residues: CARSYGGHCTDTQYF.

The table lists this clone with a few counts. The rearrangement links TRBV3-1 (or the pseudogene TRBV3-2) to TRBJ1-6; the D gene is possibly TRBD1 (6 bases). Germline V lookup: CDR1 LGHDT, CDR2 YNNKEL (reference sequence). The CDR3 totals 13 residues. The V end lost 4 bases, the J end lost 7 bases, and 8 bases lay between the germline ends. The CDR3 sequence: CASSLTGNSPLHF. CDR3 sequence (DNA): TGTGCCAGCAGCCTCACAGGGAATTCACCCCTCCACTTT.

As to this clone: This same CDR3 is encoded by further DNA sequences in the sample. The V and J genes are TRBV12-3 or TRBV12-4 and TRBJ2-5; D possibly uses TRBD1 or TRBD2 (5 bases each). The CDR3 consists of 13 residues. V was trimmed by 3 bases and J by 3 bases, leaving 8 bases between them. CDR3 protein: CASSFRGEETQYF. The CDR3 DNA reads TGTGCCAGCAGTTTCCGAGGGGAAGAGACCCAGTACTTC.

This clone was seen once. V and J are TRBV9 and TRBJ1-2, with TRBD1 as a possible D gene (5 bases). V gave up 0 bases and J gave up 3 bases, with 6 bases separating them. CDR1 and CDR2 (germline): SGDLS, YYNGEE. CDR3 length: 13 amino acids. CDR3 nucleotides: TGTGCCAGCAGCGTAGGGGGACACTATGGCTACACCTTC. Protein product: CASSVGGHYGYTF.

The table lists this clone with a count of one. The chain recombines TRBV11-2 with TRBJ2-2; the match to TRBD2 covers 12 bases. V lost 5 bases and J lost 6; bases outside the gene matches: 4. The CDR3 loop spans 15 amino acids. The germline V gene has CDR1 SGHAT and CDR2 FQNNGV. CDR3 sequence reads: CASSLAGGLAGELFF. For the CDR3, the DNA is TGTGCCAGCAGCCTAGCGGGGGGGCTTGCCGGGGAGCTGTTTTTT.

The chain carries TRBV19 and TRBJ2-6; D uncertain. CDR1 LNHDA and CDR2 SQIVND come from the germline V gene (reference sequence). The CDR3 is 16 amino acids. V was pared by 3 bases and J by 2 bases, with 11 bases between. CDR3 loop: CASSIRSTPGANVLTF. As DNA, the CDR3 is TGTGCCAGTAGTATTAGGAGTACCCCTGGGGCCAACGTCCTGACTTTC.

The V call is TRBV6-6, the J call TRBJ1-4; no clear D gene. This CDR3 has 15 amino acids. Germline CDR1 is MNHNY and CDR2 is SVGAGI (reference sequence). The germline V and J ends were trimmed by 5 bases and 7 bases, with 17 bases remaining between them. As DNA, the CDR3 is TGTGCCAGCAGTCTGAAAAGGGTTCGTAGTGAAAAACTGTTTTTT. Translation gives CASSLKRVRSEKLFF.

The gene calls are TRBV27 and TRBJ2-7; D may be TRBD2 (6 bases). Between the trimmed V and J ends, which lost 2 bases and 0 bases, there was a span of 20 bases. Germline CDR1 is MNHEY and CDR2 is SMNVEV (reference sequence). There are 18 residues in the CDR3. The CDR3 loop is CASSLLGAGTEDSYEQYF. The CDR3 DNA is TGTGCCAGCAGTTTACTCGGGGCGGGGACGGAGGACTCCTACGAGCAGTACTTC.

This chain connects TRBV7-9 to TRBJ1-1; 7 bases are shared with TRBD1. This CDR3 is built from 16 residues. The trim removed 0 bases at V and 2 bases at J, leaving 6 bases unmatched. The germline V gene has CDR1 SEHNR and CDR2 FQNEAQ (reference sequence). CDR3 bases: TGTGCCAGCAGCTTAGCGCTTGGGGACAGAAACACTGAAGCTTTCTTT. Translated: CASSLALGDRNTEAFF.

In its sample, this clone was seen a few times. V gene TRBV25-1 combines with J gene TRBJ2-3, with a weak D call TRBD1 (6 bases). In germline, CDR1 is MGHDK, CDR2 SYGVNS. V was clipped by 4 bases and J by 3 bases, with 11 bases between them. This CDR3 is built from 14 residues. CDR3 amino acids: CASSGRQETDTQYF. DNA for the CDR3: TGTGCCAGCAGTGGGAGACAGGAGACAGATACGCAGTATTTT.

The sample holds a few counts of this clone. The V gene is TRBV6-6, the J gene TRBJ1-2, with D unresolved. V was trimmed by 4 bases and J by 8 bases, leaving 14 bases between them. This CDR3 is 13 amino acids long. The germline V gene encodes CDR1 MNHNY and CDR2 SVGAGI (reference sequence). CDR3 protein: CASSFALLVGYTF. Written as DNA, the CDR3 is TGTGCCAGCAGTTTTGCCCTTCTCGTGGGCTACACCTTC.

CDR3 sequence: CASSPPMTGVAKNIQYF. The CDR3 coding sequence is TGTGCCAGCAGTCCACCCATGACAGGGGTAGCCAAAAACATTCAGTACTTC. The J gene is TRBJ2-4, the V gene TRBV28, with 8 nucleotides matching TRBD1. V was clipped by 5 bases and J by 0 bases; unmatched bases: 9. CDR1 and CDR2 from the germline V gene are MDHEN and SYDVKM. The CDR3 extends over 17 amino acids.

CDR3 DNA sequence: TGTGCCGGGGGGACTAGCGGGAGGACAGATACGCAGTATTTT. The encoded protein is CAGGTSGRTDTQYF. This chain joins TRBV2 and TRBJ2-3; 15 bases match TRBD2. The CDR3 runs to 14 residues. The V gene's germline CDR1 is SNHLY and CDR2 FYNNEI. Losses at the gene ends were 11 bases for V and 3 bases for J; bases not matched to a gene: 3.